The rows below give T cell receptor beta chains drawn from one sample of a study of CD8 T cells in ankylosing spondylitis. TCRdb re-called the 5' RACE reads through MiXCR, storing one row per CDR3 protein. The sample has roughly 700,000 distinct CDR3 sequences; under 20% are singletons. Specimen: blood, either unsorted or a sorted T cell fraction (not recorded which). The receptor set was obtained from a male donor with ankylosing spondylitis. Each CDR3 is given with its conserved first and last residue. The D gene is left open where the match is weak. Clone size is stated in some rows and not others, as once, few, many or a class when expanded.

v_gene	j_gene	abundance	d_gene	CDR3aa	CDR3nt
TRBV7-2	TRBJ2-1	many	-	CASSLTRNEQFF	TGTGCCAGCAGTTTGACGCGCAATGAGCAGTTCTTC
TRBV24-1	TRBJ2-1	-	-	CATSDLQILGDEQFF	TGTGCCACCAGTGATTTGCAAATACTCGGGGACGAGCAGTTCTTC
TRBV20-1	TRBJ2-2	-	-	CSAPNWPGNTGELFF	TGCAGTGCCCCCAACTGGCCGGGAAACACCGGGGAGCTGTTTTTT
TRBV9	TRBJ1-2	once	-	CASSVSAGADNYGYTF	TGTGCCAGCAGCGTATCGGCGGGGGCAGATAACTATGGCTACACCTTC
TRBV2	TRBJ1-1	-	-	CASSDDPGTEAFF	TGTGCCAGCAGTGATGATCCGGGTACTGAAGCTTTCTTT
TRBV18	TRBJ2-1	few	TRBD2	CASSPPARGSSNEQFF	TGTGCCAGCTCACCACCCGCTCGCGGGAGTAGCAATGAGCAGTTCTTC
TRBV2	TRBJ2-7	few	TRBD2	CASSQTSGSYEQYF	TGTGCCAGCAGTCAGACTAGCGGCTCCTACGAGCAGTACTTC
TRBV10-3	TRBJ1-5	few	-	CAISDGVSNQPQHF	TGTGCCATCAGTGACGGGGTAAGCAATCAGCCCCAGCATTTT
TRBV4-3	TRBJ2-1	few	TRBD2	CASSQELVGTSVKNEQFF	TGCGCCAGCAGCCAAGAATTGGTAGGGACTAGCGTTAAAAATGAGCAGTTCTTC
TRBV7-6	TRBJ1-2	few	TRBD1	CASSLGGTGYSGSYGYTF	TGTGCCAGCAGCTTAGGAGGGACAGGGTATAGTGGGAGCTATGGCTACACCTTC
TRBV20-1	TRBJ2-1	-	TRBD2	CSAIPGGRRNEQFF	TGCAGTGCTATCCCTGGCGGGAGGCGCAATGAGCAGTTCTTC
TRBV5-1	TRBJ2-7	-	-	CASSLESSDKQYF	TGCGCCAGCAGCTTGGAGTCTAGCGATAAGCAGTACTTC
TRBV7-9	TRBJ2-2	-	-	CASSQLDRNTGELFF	TGTGCCAGCAGCCAATTGGACAGGAACACCGGGGAGCTGTTTTTT
TRBV15	TRBJ2-3	few	-	CATSSFKSGAPSVTQYF	TGTGCCACCAGCAGCTTCAAAAGTGGGGCCCCCTCAGTTACGCAGTATTTT
TRBV4-1	TRBJ1-2	-	-	CASSQGTLTAGVGYGYTF	TGCGCCAGCAGCCAAGGGACACTAACCGCCGGCGTGGGCTATGGCTACACCTTC
TRBV5-1	TRBJ1-2	many	-	CASSPEMGARGYTF	TGCGCCAGCAGCCCAGAGATGGGGGCTCGTGGCTACACCTTC
TRBV20-1	TRBJ2-7	-	TRBD1	CSATAPGTGGFYEQYF	TGCAGTGCTACCGCCCCCGGGACAGGGGGTTTCTACGAGCAGTACTTC
TRBV5-1	TRBJ2-7	few	-	CASSRQTGEGEQYF	TGCGCCAGCAGCAGGCAGACAGGGGAGGGGGAGCAGTACTTC
TRBV4-3	TRBJ2-7	few	TRBD2	CASSTGTSGIYEQYF	TGCGCCAGCAGCACCGGGACTAGCGGGATCTACGAGCAGTACTTC
TRBV5-5	TRBJ2-1	-	-	CASRYTGSSYNEQFF	TGTGCCAGCAGGTATACTGGTAGCTCCTACAATGAGCAGTTCTTC
TRBV2	TRBJ2-5	few	-	CASSEAEETQYF	TGTGCCAGCAGTGAAGCGGAAGAGACCCAGTACTTC
TRBV2	TRBJ2-7	-	TRBD1	CASSENWPGTAYEQYF	TGTGCCAGCAGTGAAAATTGGCCCGGGACAGCGTACGAGCAGTACTTC